The rows below give T cell receptor beta chains drawn from one sample of a study of blood T cell repertoires in COVID-19. TCRdb's copy holds only in-frame clones and misses some; the assay was immunoSEQ multiplex PCR. The sample carries about 370,000 clones, roughly nine tenths recorded once. Sequenced input: PBMCs or T cells enriched from blood (not recorded which). Source of these receptors: a woman younger than 45 who had recovered from COVID-19. Both conserved end residues are part of each CDR3. Part of the rows lack a size; the others show once, few, many or a class for expanded clones.

CASSPLGAMNTEAFF | - | TRBJ1-1 | TRBV18
CASSPRLAPYNEQFF | - | TRBJ2-1 | TRBV28
CASRRDRLYGYTF | - | TRBJ1-2 | TRBV28
CAWSLGFSSGIYNEQFF | - | TRBJ2-1 | TRBV30
CASSLSGQAGYTF | - | TRBJ1-2 | TRBV12-3/TRBV12-4
CASSLGGGGRGSYEQYF | - | TRBJ2-7 | TRBV5-4
CASSLAQGPWLEAFF | - | TRBJ1-1 | TRBV5-5
CASSADSNTEAFF | - | TRBJ1-1 | TRBV11-2
CASSYSETGGNEQFF | - | TRBJ2-1 | TRBV6-6
CASSFVYMDNTGELFF | - | TRBJ2-2 | TRBV12-1
CASSVGGTGAEAFF | - | TRBJ1-1 | TRBV9
CALSRTSGSEQFF | - | TRBJ2-1 | TRBV30
CASSRTSANSSYNEQFF | once | TRBJ2-1 | TRBV18
CASSYRGEVNEKLFF | - | TRBJ1-4 | TRBV5-1
CASSNGNTQYF | - | TRBJ2-3 | TRBV7-3
CASSPPGTSGRDTQYF | - | TRBJ2-3 | TRBV3-1/TRBV3-2
CSVEDRDTKGGGYTF | - | TRBJ1-2 | TRBV29-1
CAWSVSTGRETQYF | once | TRBJ2-5 | TRBV30
CARSSGTSLFHEQYF | - | TRBJ2-7 | TRBV5-3
CASSIEDRVPDTQYF | - | TRBJ2-3 | TRBV9
CASSAPRGPQHF | - | TRBJ1-5 | TRBV28
CSVEGGRGRYYEQYF | - | TRBJ2-7 | TRBV29-1
CASSSRTGDYGYTF | - | TRBJ1-2 | TRBV5-6
CASSTSIWTGNGYTF | - | TRBJ1-2 | TRBV9
CAWRGTGYEKLFF | - | TRBJ1-4 | TRBV30
CASSLRQGTGELFF | - | TRBJ2-2 | TRBV7-3
CATSRDSGLLSYEQYF | - | TRBJ2-7 | TRBV15
CASSQTHRRPPYGYTF | - | TRBJ1-2 | TRBV3-1/TRBV3-2
CASSEGGTAIQYF | - | TRBJ2-4 | TRBV18
CASSDSRDRQAFF | - | TRBJ1-1 | TRBV18
CATSRGADRGQPQHF | - | TRBJ1-5 | TRBV15
CASSVSPSSYEQYF | - | TRBJ2-7 | TRBV9
CASSRGTHETQYF | - | TRBJ2-5 | TRBV5-4
CASRTGRNTEAFF | - | TRBJ1-1 | TRBV19
CASSLARVGIRSGANVLTF | - | TRBJ2-6 | TRBV7-8
CAISESGRDGNTIYF | - | TRBJ1-3 | TRBV10-3
CASSQSNLRGTEAFF | - | TRBJ1-1 | TRBV3-1/TRBV3-2
CATRDPSGYEQYF | - | TRBJ2-7 | TRBV15
CATLGALYEQYF | - | TRBJ2-7 | TRBV6-5
CASSPKKLPESSGNTIYF | - | TRBJ1-3 | TRBV18
CASSYRESWRLWFNSPLHF | - | TRBJ1-6 | TRBV28
CASSSGQGTFHNEQFF | - | TRBJ2-1 | TRBV28
CASSPVGLSGANVLTF | - | TRBJ2-6 | TRBV18
CASSNRVRETQYF | - | TRBJ2-5 | TRBV2
CASSHGIPGVHGYTF | few | TRBJ1-2 | TRBV18
CASSSGRRDEQYF | - | TRBJ2-7 | TRBV19
CASRNVGNRGRETQYF | - | TRBJ2-5 | TRBV11-2
CASSLGRNTEAFF | - | TRBJ1-1 | TRBV11-2
CAWSVGTLGNTIYF | - | TRBJ1-3 | TRBV30
CASSRLAGEAGEYF | - | TRBJ2-3 | TRBV3-1/TRBV3-2
CASSPLRGLYEQYF | - | TRBJ2-7 | TRBV3-1/TRBV3-2
CAWSGRDRGGTEAFF | once | TRBJ1-1 | TRBV30
CASSPVSLGHHLPEGMNTEAFF | - | TRBJ1-1 | TRBV7-6
CASSQDLGTSAEQYF | - | TRBJ2-7 | TRBV4-1
CASSATLNSLGGNTIYF | - | TRBJ1-3 | TRBV6-1
CASSLGFFGTGTDTQYF | - | TRBJ2-3 | TRBV7-8
CAWRFEGGGGDYGYTF | - | TRBJ1-2 | TRBV30
CAWRDSLNTIYF | few | TRBJ1-3 | TRBV30
CATSSSRSGVNEQYF | few | TRBJ2-7 | TRBV24-1
CSASPWTGMVEKLFF | - | TRBJ1-4 | TRBV20-1